This TCR beta chain comes out of a study of blood T cell repertoires in COVID-19. Turning to the study itself: T cells, B-cell-depleted T cells, or PBMCs supplied cDNA or gDNA.

Original handling: Quantification of nucleated cells was approximated via reference gene primer amplification. Some clones are missing from TCRdb's copy, which holds only in-frame ones; the method was immunoSEQ multiplex PCR. V, J and clone size were drawn from that table, and D and trimming were deduced from the DNA. The repertoire holds under 40,000 clones, around 87% seen once, with around 15% in the top ten. J lost 5 bases, V lost 0 bases, and 8 bases had no gene match. There are 16 residues in the CDR3. The germline V gene has CDR1 LNHDA and CDR2 SQIVND (reference sequence). This receptor was taken from a man aged 55 to 70 with active COVID-19. The rearrangement uses TRBV19 and TRBJ2-5; 8 positions match TRBD2. The source material was peripheral blood. The CDR3 coding sequence is TGTGCCAGTAGTATAGATCTCCGGGGCGGGGGGGAGACCCAGTACTTC. It specifies CASSIDLRGGGETQYF.